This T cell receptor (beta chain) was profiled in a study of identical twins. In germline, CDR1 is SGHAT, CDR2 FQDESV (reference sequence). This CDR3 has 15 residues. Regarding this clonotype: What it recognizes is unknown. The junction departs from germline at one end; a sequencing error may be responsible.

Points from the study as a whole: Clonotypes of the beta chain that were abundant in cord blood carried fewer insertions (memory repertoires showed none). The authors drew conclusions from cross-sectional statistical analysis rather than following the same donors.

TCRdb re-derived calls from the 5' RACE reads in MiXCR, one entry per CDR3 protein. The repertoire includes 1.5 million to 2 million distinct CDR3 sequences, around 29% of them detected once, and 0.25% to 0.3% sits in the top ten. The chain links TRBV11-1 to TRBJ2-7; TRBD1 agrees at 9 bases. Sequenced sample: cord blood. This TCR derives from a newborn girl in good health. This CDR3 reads CACSSYPGTGYEQYF. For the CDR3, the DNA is TGTGCCTGCAGCTCCTATCCCGGGACAGGGTACGAGCAGTACTTC.